The rows below give T cell receptor beta chains drawn from one sample of a study of blood T cells in healthy people across ages. One entry per CDR3 protein, called by TCRdb with MiXCR from the 5' RACE reads. Among about 620,000 distinct CDR3 sequences listed, approximately 21% were seen once. Material: blood. Every receptor here comes from a man between 70 and 80 years old in good health. Both conserved end residues are part of each CDR3.

v_gene: TRBV20-1; CDR3aa: CSAREGASSGNTIYF
v_gene: TRBV3-1; CDR3aa: CASSQAGTGGDTEAFF
v_gene: TRBV29-1; CDR3aa: CSVAIRGVAYEQYF
v_gene: TRBV7-3; CDR3aa: CASSPKPGHGGKPNTGELFF
v_gene: TRBV29-1; CDR3aa: CSVSVASYGYTF
v_gene: TRBV5-1; CDR3aa: CASSLAGGQEHNYGYTF
v_gene: TRBV29-1; CDR3aa: CSVVVNYGYTF
v_gene: TRBV20-1; CDR3aa: CSASQGAVDTGELFF
v_gene: TRBV18; CDR3aa: CASSPQTRQGYEQYF
v_gene: TRBV3-1; CDR3aa: CASSQDPGRGDYEQYF
v_gene: TRBV3-1; CDR3aa: CASSQFASGNVYF
v_gene: TRBV4-3; CDR3aa: CASSHDYPDPGTIQYF
v_gene: TRBV13; CDR3aa: CASSEGELNTGELFF
v_gene: TRBV4-2; CDR3aa: CASSQDRTGRSYEQYF
v_gene: TRBV3-1; CDR3aa: CASSQVARETQYF
v_gene: TRBV11-2; CDR3aa: CASSPQEGAKNIQYF
v_gene: TRBV6-1; CDR3aa: CASSEGLEETQYF
v_gene: TRBV9; CDR3aa: CASSVEVRPGEQYF
v_gene: TRBV20-1; CDR3aa: CSASLGVEPIDTQYF
v_gene: TRBV7-2; CDR3aa: CASSLEGSLDTQYF
v_gene: TRBV6-6; CDR3aa: CASRHLDRPNQPQHF
v_gene: TRBV5-1; CDR3aa: CASSSNNANTGELFF
v_gene: TRBV12-3/TRBV12-4; CDR3aa: CASSLSGTPSPRQYF
v_gene: TRBV14; CDR3aa: CASSPFLGQGQTYEQYF
v_gene: TRBV11-2; CDR3aa: CASSQRTGVWYEQYF
v_gene: TRBV9; CDR3aa: CASSVDALAKNIQYF
v_gene: TRBV24-1; CDR3aa: CATSDFRAGGYNEQFF
v_gene: TRBV12-3/TRBV12-4; CDR3aa: CASSLGPSGWGEETQYF
v_gene: TRBV20-1; CDR3aa: CSAKTPGTGIAGELFF
v_gene: TRBV7-2; CDR3aa: CASSLAQGRNSPLHF
v_gene: TRBV5-1; CDR3aa: CASSLGSGGGETQYF
v_gene: TRBV14; CDR3aa: CASSHVGGSYNEQFF
v_gene: TRBV20-1; CDR3aa: CSARVGVGSEQFF
v_gene: TRBV20-1; CDR3aa: CSARGRQVYETQYF
v_gene: TRBV11-3; CDR3aa: CASSLRQGAITIRGSIQYF
v_gene: TRBV7-8; CDR3aa: CASSLVVGTGSREQYF
v_gene: TRBV5-1; CDR3aa: CASSLGSAAGYSYEQYF
v_gene: TRBV20-1; CDR3aa: CSASLRSSYNEQFF
v_gene: TRBV9; CDR3aa: CASSVEVGNTEAFF
v_gene: TRBV18; CDR3aa: CASSFGPSSYEQYF
v_gene: TRBV5-1; CDR3aa: CASSILAGVAYEQYF
v_gene: TRBV5-1; CDR3aa: CASSLRAGNEKLFF
v_gene: TRBV28; CDR3aa: CASRPRGQGNYEQYF
v_gene: TRBV9; CDR3aa: CASSVLGFGEQFF
v_gene: TRBV27; CDR3aa: CASSPLVNTGELFF
v_gene: TRBV7-2; CDR3aa: CASSQHMNTEAFF
v_gene: TRBV28; CDR3aa: CASSLALRGSPLHF
v_gene: TRBV28; CDR3aa: CASSLWGYGDSYNEQFF
v_gene: TRBV12-3/TRBV12-4; CDR3aa: CASSRGPETDTQYF
v_gene: TRBV5-1; CDR3aa: CASSLEGISNTEAFF
v_gene: TRBV5-5; CDR3aa: CASSSLAGLTHNEQFF
v_gene: TRBV7-2; CDR3aa: CASSTQGALNTEAFF
v_gene: TRBV20-1; CDR3aa: CSASGRGVYEQYF
v_gene: TRBV6-2/TRBV6-3; CDR3aa: CASSYSVGRLDEKLFF
v_gene: TRBV6-2/TRBV6-3; CDR3aa: CASRPITALNYGYTF
v_gene: TRBV7-2; CDR3aa: CASSLRTGGTGELFF
v_gene: TRBV5-1; CDR3aa: CASSLVPLPTGDEQFF